One and the same sample provided the 20 T cell receptor beta chains below, sequenced in a study of cytomegalovirus exposure and HLA in healthy donors. Primers for the PCR totalled 60 Vbeta and 13 Jbeta. The method was immunoSEQ multiplex PCR; TCRdb's version includes in-frame clones alone and lacks a portion of them. The sample carries some 130,000 clones, over 70% recorded once. The sample comprised PBMCs. The receptors were gathered from a man aged 40-49 years in good health and CMV-seronegative.

V usage is TRBV4-2 and J usage is TRBJ2-2; D is ambiguous. The V gene's germline CDR1 is LGHNA and CDR2 YNFKEQ. Trimming stripped 1 base from V and 4 bases from J, with 10 bases between. The CDR3 is 15 amino acids. The CDR3 region has the DNA TGTGCCAGCAGCCAAGTCGCAGATGTCACCGGGGAGCTGTTTTTT. This encodes CASSQVADVTGELFF.

This sequence joins TRBV5-6 and TRBJ1-5; D is unclear. The germline V gene encodes CDR1 SGHDT and CDR2 YYEEEE. Trimming stripped 0 bases from V and 6 bases from J, with 7 bases between. The CDR3 is 13 residues long. Written as DNA, the CDR3 is TGTGCCAGCAGCTTGGGGCTAGGTCAGCCCCAGCATTTT. Its protein product is CASSLGLGQPQHF. Combining the CDR3 with reference TRBV5-6 and TRBJ1-5 gives the whole variable domain DAGVTQSPTHLIKTRGQQVTLRCSPKSGHDTVSWYQQALGQGPQFIFQYYEEEERQRGNFPDRFSGHQFPNYSSELNVNALLLGDSALYLCASSLGLGQPQHFGDGTRLSIL.

CDR3 sequence (DNA): TGCAGCGCCACCCCGATGGAGGACACTGAAGCTTTCTTT. This gives the protein CSATPMEDTEAFF. V usage is TRBV29-1 and J usage is TRBJ1-1, with D uncertain. CDR3 size: 13 residues. Per germline, CDR1 SQVTM and CDR2 ANQGSEA. Trimming took 7 bases from V and 3 from J, leaving 15 bases between them.

The rearrangement uses TRBV6-5 and TRBJ2-5, with D perhaps matching TRBD2 (5 bases). The tail of the sequence fits TRBJ2-7 better, so the J call may be wrong. CDR1 and CDR2 (germline): MNHEY, SVGAGI. This CDR3 is built from 14 residues. The CDR3 nucleotides read TGTGCCAGCAGAACGGGGTTTAGGGCCTACGAGCAGTACTTC. Protein sequence: CASRTGFRAYEQYF.

This chain uses TRBV7-8 with TRBJ1-2; no clear D. Germline lookup yields CDR1 SGHVS and CDR2 FQNEAQ. Trimming left V 5 bases short and J 1 base short, with 14 bases between. This CDR3 contains 15 residues. The CDR3 region is CASSLDLTYNYGYTF. The CDR3 nucleotides are TGTGCCAGCAGCCTAGATTTGACATATAACTATGGCTACACCTTC.

V is TRBV6-5 and J is TRBJ2-5; D perhaps matches TRBD2 (5 bases). The CDR3 has 13 residues. The V end lost 5 bases, the J end lost 4 bases, and 11 bases lay between the germline ends. Germline loops: CDR1 MNHEY, CDR2 SVGAGI. CDR3 sequence: CASSGLVRETQYF. For the CDR3, the DNA is TGTGCCAGCAGTGGACTCGTCAGAGAGACCCAGTACTTC.

The V call is TRBV10-3, the J call TRBJ1-1, with D unclear. CDR3 length equals 13 residues. Germline lookup yields CDR1 ENHRY and CDR2 SYGVKD. V dropped 4 bases and J dropped 3 bases, with 9 bases sitting between them. The CDR3 loop is CAISVGLDTEAFF. CDR3 nucleotides: TGTGCCATCAGTGTGGGCCTGGACACTGAAGCTTTCTTT.

The chain links TRBV29-1 to TRBJ1-5; no reliable D call. With 7 bases removed from V and 0 bases from J, the gap between germline ends came to 10 bases. The CDR3 runs to 13 residues. Germline values: CDR1 SQVTM, CDR2 ANQGSEA. DNA for the CDR3: TGCAGCGCGGGTGGTTATAGCAATCAGCCCCAGCATTTT. Translation gives CSAGGYSNQPQHF.

V and J are TRBV4-1 and TRBJ1-4, with no clear D. The germline V and J ends were trimmed by 1 base and 8 bases, with 8 bases remaining between them. The CDR3 consists of 13 residues. Germline V CDR1 and CDR2: MGHRA, YSYEKL. As DNA, the CDR3 is TGCGCCAGCAGCCAAGGGCCGGAGGAAAAACTGTTTTTT. Translation: CASSQGPEEKLFF.

In nucleotides, the CDR3 is TGTGCCAGCAGCCTACAGGGGCCTAATGAAAAACTGTTTTTT. Encoded protein: CASSLQGPNEKLFF. The J gene is TRBJ1-4, the V gene TRBV7-9; 7 nucleotides line up with TRBD1. The junction had 3 bases not matched to a gene; V was cut back by 5 bases and J by 3 bases. The germline CDR1 and CDR2 sequences are SEHNR and FQNEAQ (reference sequence). The CDR3 totals 14 residues.

In its sample, this clone was seen a few times. The rearrangement joins TRBV4-3 to TRBJ2-7; TRBD2 aligns across 9 bases. Germline V gene sequence: CDR1 LGHNA, CDR2 YSLEER. This CDR3 comprises 16 residues. With V trimmed by 3 bases and J by 2 bases, 8 bases remained unmatched. The CDR3 region is CASSQDFSGSPYEQYF. The CDR3 bases are TGCGCCAGCAGCCAGGATTTTAGCGGGAGCCCCTACGAGCAGTACTTC.

This clone was seen a few times. This same CDR3 is encoded by further DNA sequences in the sample. The chain couples TRBV18 to TRBJ2-7; the D gene is possibly TRBD1 (5 bases). V lost 1 base, J lost 2 bases, and 9 bases lay in between. The germline V gene encodes CDR1 KGHSH and CDR2 LQKENI. The CDR3 length is 14 residues. CDR3 nucleotides: TGTGCCAGCTCACCACGCCAGGGAACCTACGAGCAGTACTTC. It translates to CASSPRQGTYEQYF.

J is TRBJ2-3 and V is TRBV5-4, with 8 bases that match TRBD1. The CDR3 extends over 16 amino acids. The junction had 14 bases not matched to a gene; V was cut back by 4 bases and J by 7 bases. Germline CDR1 is SGHNT and CDR2 is YYREEE (reference sequence). In nucleotides, the CDR3 is TGTGCCAGCAGCAGGGGCCCGGACAGGGAGTTAAATACGCAGTATTTT. It encodes CASSRGPDRELNTQYF.

This clone was seen a handful of times. The chain couples TRBV5-6 to TRBJ2-1, with 10 bases matching TRBD2. Germline trimming cut 4 bases from V and 6 bases from J; bases unmatched to any gene: 10. From germline, CDR1 is SGHDT and CDR2 YYEEEE. The CDR3 spans 16 residues. CDR3: CASSRTVAGGPNEQFF. CDR3 in DNA: TGTGCCAGCAGCCGCACCGTAGCGGGAGGCCCCAATGAGCAGTTCTTC.

This clone was detected only once. The rearrangement joins TRBV29-1 to TRBJ1-2; 7 bases are a match to TRBD1. V was pared by 3 bases and J by 6 bases, with 10 bases of the junction left unmatched. The CDR3 totals 14 residues. The germline V gene has CDR1 SQVTM and CDR2 ANQGSEA. Here the CDR3 DNA reads TGCAGCGTTGAGGAGAGACAGGGTGCAAATGGCTACACCTTC. It translates to CSVEERQGANGYTF.

This sequence joins TRBV7-9 and TRBJ1-2; D is unclear. From germline, CDR1 is SEHNR and CDR2 FQNEAQ (reference sequence). The CDR3 spans 13 residues. V was trimmed by 5 bases and J by 8 bases, leaving 15 bases between them. The CDR3 sequence: CASSPPWLGGYTF. The CDR3 DNA follows: TGTGCCAGCAGCCCCCCTTGGCTGGGCGGCTACACCTTC.

J is TRBJ2-5 and V is TRBV5-1; no firm D call. Germline loops: CDR1 SGHRS, CDR2 YFSETQ. The germline V and J ends were trimmed by 4 bases and 1 base, with 8 bases remaining between them. The CDR3 is 13 residues long. The CDR3 reads CASSVQIQETQYF. DNA of the CDR3: TGCGCCAGCAGCGTACAGATCCAAGAGACCCAGTACTTC.

This clone was picked up a small number of times. CDR3 bases: TGTGCCAGCAGCTTAAGGCGGGTCTACGAGCAGTACTTC. Translating it yields CASSLRRVYEQYF. The V call is TRBV7-6, the J call TRBJ2-7; D possibly corresponds to TRBD2 (5 bases). Germline V gene sequence: CDR1 SGHVS, CDR2 FNYEAQ. CDR3 length: 13 amino acids. Between the trimmed V and J ends, which lost 2 bases and 3 bases, there was a span of 8 bases.

The V and J genes are TRBV19 and TRBJ2-5; 8 bases map to TRBD1. Trimming took 3 bases from V and 4 from J; bases not matched to a gene: 4. CDR1 and CDR2 (germline): LNHDA, SQIVND (reference sequence). The CDR3 loop spans 14 amino acids. DNA of the CDR3: TGTGCCAGTAGTATGACAGGGGCGCCAGAGACCCAGTACTTC. It yields the protein CASSMTGAPETQYF. Looking up the rest from reference TRBV19 and TRBJ2-5 gives the full variable domain: DGGITQSPKYLFRKEGQNVTLSCEQNLNHDAMYWYRQDPGQGLRLIYYSQIVNDFQKGDIAEGYSVSREKKESFPLTVTSAQKNPTAFYLCASSMTGAPETQYFGPGTRLLVL.

The genes are TRBV4-1 and TRBJ2-3; 8 nucleotides line up with TRBD2. V was pared by 3 bases and J by 7 bases, with 6 bases of the junction left unmatched. CDR1 is MGHRA and CDR2 is YSYEKL in the germline V gene. There are 14 residues in the CDR3. CDR3 sequence (DNA): TGCGCCAGCAGCCAGGGACTAGGAAGGAATACGCAGTATTTT. This translates into CASSQGLGRNTQYF.